The entry below gives a single T cell receptor beta chain sequence along with its context. Its specificity is not known. The junction differs from germline at one of its ends, possibly a read error. The entry originates in a study of vaccination and CD4 T cells after COVID-19. Study details: Post-COVID sampling occurred a median around 100 days after diagnosis (range 35 to 161). The cells were exposed to overlapping spike peptides originating from SARS-CoV-2, HCoV-NL63, HCoV-OC43 and HCoV-229E for stimulation.

The CDR3 extends over 17 amino acids. Looked up from germline, CDR1 is SGHAT and CDR2 is FQNNGV. The treatment denotes: roughly 11-day PBMC culture with coronavirus spike peptide pools or control peptides (ViraFEST assay). Under the ViraFEST approach, antigen-specific T cells were expanded with peptide pools and TCRs subsequently sequenced. Spanning March to December 2020, the positive PCR dates came before US Alpha, Beta and Delta variants. Cultured CD4+ T-cell DNA underwent Oncomine TCR Beta short-read sequencing. TCRdb reprocessed the PCR reads via MiXCR and lists one record per CDR3 protein. The sample consists of more than 10,000 distinct CDR3 sequences, roughly half of them appearing once.

Material for sequencing was CD4+ T cells from blood, cultured in vitro. The origin of this receptor is a human donor who had recovered from COVID-19. The chain links TRBV11-2 to TRBJ2-4; maybe TRBD1 (6 bases). DNA for the CDR3: TGCGCCAGCAGCCAAGGTCTTGGCAGGGGTTCCAAAAACATTCAGTACTTC. It encodes CASSQGLGRGSKNIQYF. Drawing the rest from reference TRBV11-2 and TRBJ2-4, the complete variable domain is EAGVAQSPRYKIIEKRQSVAFWCNPISGHATLYWYQQILGQGPKLLIQFQNNGVVDDSQLPKDRFSAERLKGVDSTLKIQPAKLEDSAVYLCASSQGLGRGSKNIQYFGAGTRLSVL.